A selection of T cell receptor beta chains follows, all from one sample in a study of cytomegalovirus exposure and HLA in healthy donors. Repertoires were generated with immunoSEQ multiplex PCR, while TCRdb's copy carries only in-frame clones and drops some. Among approximately 170,000 clones listed, roughly 75% were seen once. Material: PBMCs. These receptors were taken from a man under 40 in good health and CMV-seropositive. Both conserved end residues are part of each CDR3.

J gene | CDR3 length | V gene | CDR3 protein
TRBJ2-7 | 13 | TRBV11-1 | CASSSTGAVEQYF
TRBJ2-3 | 16 | TRBV7-2 | CASSLQDRTSTDTQYF
TRBJ2-5 | 16 | TRBV7-2 | CASSLVMGRAGETQYF
TRBJ1-2 | 16 | TRBV27 | CASSYLRQGINYGYTF
TRBJ2-3 | 20 | TRBV9 | CASSVGASGGWGSSTDTQYF
- | 11 | TRBV29-1 | CSAEGSYEQYF
TRBJ2-7 | 15 | TRBV29-1 | CSAFPGLAGVFEQYF
TRBJ2-5 | 14 | TRBV7-9 | CASSLGQGVGEQYF
TRBJ2-1 | 17 | TRBV5-1 | CASSLRTSGGAYNEQFF
TRBJ2-5 | 14 | TRBV6-5 | CASSFSGIQETQYF
- | 15 | TRBV6-5 | CASRLTSGSSYEQYF
TRBJ2-3 | 17 | TRBV15 | CATSLSRDTSIKYTQYF
TRBJ2-3 | 16 | TRBV4-1 | CASSQVSSGFTDTQYF
TRBJ2-1 | 14 | TRBV6-5 | CASSTGTGGNEQFF
TRBJ2-4 | 15 | TRBV9 | CASSVGPGAKNIQYF
TRBJ2-7 | 15 | TRBV4-3 | CASSQDSSGRGEQYF
TRBJ1-2 | 15 | TRBV6-6 | CASSSREGGNYGYTF
TRBJ2-7 | 13 | TRBV4-3 | CASSQGTDYEQYF
TRBJ2-1 | 15 | TRBV11-3 | CASSLGGLAVNEQFF
TRBJ1-1 | 15 | TRBV7-3 | CASSLNQVVNTEAFF
TRBJ1-5 | 13 | TRBV18 | CASSPDRNQPQHF
TRBJ2-7 | 16 | TRBV5-6 | CASSLGQGQALYEQYF
TRBJ2-1 | 16 | TRBV2 | CASRDGQGVSYNEQFF
- | 16 | TRBV10-3 | CAISGVIRGSSYEQYF
TRBJ1-5 | 15 | TRBV6-5 | CASRVRAGLNQPQHF
TRBJ1-4 | 16 | TRBV5-6 | CASSLGMGTGVEKLFF
TRBJ2-1 | 17 | TRBV5-4 | CASSFLAGVASYNEQFF
TRBJ1-1 | 13 | TRBV5-1 | CASSLEPGSEAFF
TRBJ1-2 | 12 | TRBV4-3 | CASSEGGRGYTF
TRBJ2-1 | 16 | TRBV6-4 | CASSDGLAGSYNEQFF
TRBJ2-3 | 14 | TRBV19 | CASSIGVGVNTQYF
TRBJ1-5 | 15 | TRBV19 | CASSPPTGRGQPQHF
TRBJ1-5 | 15 | TRBV28 | CASSRGQGRNQPQHF
TRBJ1-6 | 14 | TRBV28 | CASKRGLFNSPPHF
TRBJ2-7 | 15 | TRBV9 | CASSPRASGSYEQYF
TRBJ1-1 | 14 | TRBV5-4 | CASSVRGRGTEAFF
TRBJ2-3 | 19 | TRBV5-1 | CASRPGRDWGTRGTDTQYF
TRBJ1-2 | 15 | TRBV6-1 | CASSEVRGRNYGYTF
- | 12 | TRBV30 | CAWSPSGYEQYF
TRBJ2-7 | 11 | TRBV7-9 | CSSSYSYEQYF
TRBJ1-1 | 12 | TRBV6-6 | CASKDFRGEAFF
TRBJ2-5 | 13 | TRBV27 | CASKGGDKETQYF
TRBJ2-7 | 16 | TRBV15 | CATSRVGGLAGVEQYF
TRBJ2-7 | 14 | TRBV5-1 | CASSLGRGSYEQYF
TRBJ1-3 | 15 | TRBV6-1 | CASRTGRSSGNTIYF
TRBJ1-3 | 16 | TRBV13 | CASSFLFRGDGNTIYF
TRBJ1-2 | 16 | TRBV19 | CASSPTGVRGNYGYTF
TRBJ2-3 | 15 | TRBV7-6 | CASSLEAGGLDTQYF
TRBJ2-1 | 12 | TRBV2 | CASTRLSDEQFF